The 13 T cell receptor beta chains below come from one sample, sequenced in a study of identical twins. Each CDR3 protein gets one entry after TCRdb re-called the 5' RACE reads with MiXCR. The top ten hold about 7.1% of the sample, which has 300,000 or so distinct CDR3 sequences, 7.5% to 9.5% seen once. The same sample was also studied in work on yellow fever vaccine responses in identical twins.

Sequenced input: CD8+ T cells sorted from blood. These receptors were taken from a woman aged 18 to 35 in good health.

This clonotype was recorded many times. The chain is built from TRBV6-1 and TRBJ2-7, with a possible D match to TRBD2 (6 bases). Germline loops: CDR1 MNHNS, CDR2 SASEGT. The CDR3 contains 14 residues. V was shortened by 4 bases and J by 6 bases, with 16 bases between the two germline ends. CDR3 bases: TGTGCCAGCAGTGGCTTGGAGGGCCAAGGCGAGCAGTACTTC. Residues: CASSGLEGQGEQYF.

This clonotype was counted many times. This chain connects TRBV5-1 to TRBJ2-3, with D possibly being TRBD1 (6 bases). CDR3 length: 14 amino acids. Looked up from germline, CDR1 is SGHRS and CDR2 is YFSETQ. V was pared by 4 bases and J by 2 bases, with 11 bases between. This CDR3 reads CASSPGQNTDTQYF. CDR3 bases: TGCGCCAGCAGCCCCGGACAGAACACAGATACGCAGTATTTT.

This clonotype was seen a few times. The CDR3 DNA reads as TGTGCCAGCAGTGATTTGTTACGGACTAGCGGGAAAGATACGCAGTATTTT. It is translated as CASSDLLRTSGKDTQYF. The chain uses TRBV6-1 and TRBJ2-3, with 12 bases matching TRBD2. This CDR3 has 17 residues. Germline CDR1 reads MNHNS; CDR2 reads SASEGT. Trimming cost V 3 bases and J 5 bases; bases outside gene matches: 9.

Ten or more counts support this clonotype. The chain carries TRBV9 and TRBJ2-3; 11 nucleotides match TRBD1. The V gene end was trimmed by 1 base and the J gene end by 5 bases; junction bases not matched to a gene: 3. From germline, CDR1 is SGDLS and CDR2 YYNGEE. The CDR3 contains 15 residues. In nucleotides, the CDR3 is TGTGCCAGCAGCGTAAAGGACAGGGGGCGAGATACGCAGTATTTT. This codes for CASSVKDRGRDTQYF.

This clonotype was counted ten times or more. The chain is built from TRBV10-2 and TRBJ2-1, with D tentatively TRBD2 (6 bases). V lost 8 bases and J 3 bases, leaving 11 bases between the germline ends. Germline CDR1 WSHSY, CDR2 SAAADI. The CDR3 totals 13 residues. As DNA, the CDR3 is TGCGCCAGCCGGGGCGGGATCTACAATGAGCAGTTCTTC. Translating gives CASRGGIYNEQFF.

The chain recombines TRBV11-2 with TRBJ1-5, with D perhaps TRBD1 (5 bases). Germline CDR1 SGHAT, CDR2 FQNNGV. Trimming stripped 0 bases from V and 4 bases from J, with 10 bases between. The CDR3 has 15 amino acids. The CDR3 is CASSLDLGANQPQHF. Written as DNA, the CDR3 is TGTGCCAGCAGCTTAGATTTAGGGGCAAATCAGCCCCAGCATTTT.

The V and J genes are TRBV7-9 and TRBJ1-6; 9 nucleotides agree with TRBD1. Germline values: CDR1 SEHNR, CDR2 FQNEAQ (reference sequence). The CDR3 is 15 amino acids. Losses at the gene ends were 5 bases for V and 8 bases for J; bases not matched to a gene: 7. As DNA, the CDR3 is TGTGCCAGCAGCCCGGGACAGGGAACCTATTCACCCCTCCACTTT. It codes for CASSPGQGTYSPLHF.

This clonotype was seen repeatedly, ten times or more. V usage is TRBV29-1 and J usage is TRBJ2-1; D unclear. Germline V gene lookup returns CDR1 SQVTM and CDR2 ANQGSEA. The CDR3 has 12 amino acids. The ends were cut back, 3 bases at V and 5 bases at J, with 8 bases in the middle. Here the CDR3 reads CSVDRGDNEQFF. CDR3 nucleotide sequence: TGCAGCGTTGATCGAGGCGACAATGAGCAGTTCTTC.

This clonotype was observed a few times. This chain uses TRBV6-5 with TRBJ2-3, with 9 bases identical to TRBD2. The CDR3 runs to 16 residues. CDR1 MNHEY and CDR2 SVGAGI come from the germline V gene. With 0 bases clipped from V and 4 bases from J, the junction kept 5 bases outside the gene matches. CDR3 protein: CASSYSKRGAPDTQYF. The DNA of the CDR3 is TGTGCCAGCAGTTACTCGAAGCGGGGGGCCCCAGATACGCAGTATTTT.

The V call is TRBV6-2 or TRBV6-3, the J call TRBJ2-5; D is unresolved. The V gene lost 0 bases and the J gene lost 5 bases, with 7 bases spanning the gap. The CDR3 has 13 amino acids. CDR1 and CDR2 (germline): MNHEY, SVGEGT. CDR3 nucleotides: TGTGCCAGCAGTTACTCGAGTTATGAGACCCAGTACTTC. Protein: CASSYSSYETQYF.

The V call is TRBV6-1, the J call TRBJ2-7; 9 bases line up with TRBD2. The V and J ends lost 6 bases and 2 bases, in that order; junction bases with no gene match: 20. CDR1 and CDR2 (germline): MNHNS, SASEGT. The CDR3 runs to 19 residues. CDR3 nucleotides: TGTGCCAGCAGGTTTTTTCGGGAGGTTTCTAGCGGGGTTACCTACGAGCAGTACTTC. It is translated as CASRFFREVSSGVTYEQYF.

This chain connects TRBV7-3 to TRBJ2-1, with 14 bases matching TRBD2. V shed 5 bases, J shed 10 bases, and the junction held 10 bases outside the gene matches. CDR1 SGHTA and CDR2 FQGTGA come from the germline V gene. This CDR3 region has 16 residues. This chain's CDR3 is CASSPYSGLAGDEQFF. The CDR3 coding sequence is TGTGCCAGCAGCCCGTACTCGGGACTAGCGGGGGACGAGCAGTTCTTC.

This clonotype was seen more than once but under ten times. CDR3 amino acids: CASSADRPYEQYF. The CDR3, as DNA: TGTGCCAGCAGCGCGGACAGACCCTACGAGCAGTACTTC. The J gene is TRBJ2-7, the V gene TRBV5-5; perhaps TRBD1 as D (6 bases). Trimming removed 4 bases at V and 2 bases at J, with 10 bases between. Germline CDR1 is SGHKS and CDR2 is YYEKEE (reference sequence). The CDR3 totals 13 residues.